This entry concerns a single T cell receptor beta chain. Its antigen target is currently unknown. Qualities for individual bases were not recorded, and no much larger clone is one base off. Based on the germline V gene, the CDR1 and CDR2 sequences are SGHTA and FQGNSA. The CDR3 has 12 amino acids, counting the end cysteine and phenylalanine. Only the CDR3 portion is preserved as DNA: 36 bases, with reading frame beginning at the first base. Compared with germline, V lacks 10 bases and J lacks 6 bases; bases without a gene match: 6. TCR beta CDR3 regions were amplified from RNA transcripts. A first-round RT-PCR of the TCR CDR3 used the HTBI primer set with the Qiagen OneStep RT-PCR kit. A second multiplex PCR round built the libraries, followed by size selection and purification. Libraries were sequenced paired-end with 100 bp reads on an Illumina HiSeq2000. As for how the authors treated the data: SOAPnuke was used to process the raw data, removing reads that contained adapters or uncalled bases, had a mean Phred below 15, or lacked an exact match to the constant primer or identifier. COPE v1.2.5 was used to merge the high-quality paired reads, and each unique nucleotide sequence was defined as a clonotype. Clonotypes were aligned to IMGT TRBV, TRBD and TRBJ reference segments using MiTCR v1.1. The analysis was restricted to V-J combinations with a frequency above 0.0001, which together covered 99.2% of the repertoires. The TCS score was defined as F50 (clonal expansion) divided by E x V (chaos), with BLOSUM62-based TCRdist calculated between CDR3 peptides within each V-J. Welch's t-statistics and random forest reduced 450 to 600 V-J features to roughly 13, which were used in a naive Bayes classifier (R e1071). TCRdb trimmed the raw reads at Q25, called clones with MiXCR and kept productive beta chains. CDR3 protein sequences are deduplicated, and each keeps its most common genes and DNA. The V and J calls and clone size come from TCRdb's table, not from the authors' own analysis. Counted in this sample were roughly 740,000 distinct CDR3 sequences; less than 20% of them appeared once. Clones ranked in the top ten supply over 7.5% of the sample.

The sample belongs to a study of T cells in Graves' hyperthyroidism and ophthalmopathy (dated by TCRdb to about 2019). Some background on the complete study: Peripheral blood samples were taken at the time of initial diagnosis, prior to any treatment. To identify TCR V-J signatures that set the groups apart, the researchers used a discovery cohort of about a hundred patients, made up of under 50 with Graves' ophthalmopathy and around 58 with stable Graves' hyperthyroidism. Prospective prediction of ophthalmopathy was tested in an independent validation cohort of approximately 18 hyperthyroidism patients and around 16 patients who later progressed to ophthalmopathy. The 100 discovery patients were divided at random into training and test sets in a 7:3 ratio. Thyroid tissue and blood T-cell repertoires from about six Graves' hyperthyroidism patients were also compared in the study. Following sampling, methimazole starting at 30 mg daily was given to hyperthyroidism patients, and high-dose intravenous methylprednisolone was given to ophthalmopathy patients. According to the paper, TCR Vbeta CDR3 sequencing was carried out on around 140 peripheral blood samples, which came from fewer than 50 ophthalmopathy, about 75 hyperthyroidism and some 17 progressor patients.

A patient counted as having stable Graves' hyperthyroidism if no progression to ophthalmopathy occurred over 18 months of follow-up. Hyperthyroidism patients were newly diagnosed, with disease duration under 2 months, and aged 18 to 65 years. The study excluded patients with uncontrolled infections, other autoimmune diseases, pregnancy or lactation. Clinical symptoms, serum thyroxine and TRAb, thyroid ultrasound, and orbital computed tomography formed the basis for the diagnoses. PBMCs were isolated from about 10 ml of fresh peripheral blood by Ficoll-Paque density gradient centrifugation. Total RNA was extracted using Trizol reagent, and RNA quality was assessed on an Agilent 2100 Bioanalyzer. What the work shows at the level of the full study, not this receptor alone: In validation, the model predicted progression to ophthalmopathy a median of roughly six months before onset, with approximately 71% sensitivity and about 75% specificity. Blood samples also contained most of the expanded thyroid clonotypes (frequency above 0.001), which suggests that blood repertoires may reflect thyroid immune responses. Ophthalmopathy was separated from stable hyperthyroidism by a 13 V-J signature model, with around 90% sensitivity and 81% to 82% specificity obtained in cross-validation and 80%/75% obtained in testing. Sample size was not statistically predetermined, and investigators were not blinded to group allocation.

The source of this sequence is a man between 18 and 29 years old with Graves' hyperthyroidism. Sequencing input: blood. The sequence links TRBV7-2 to TRBJ1-2; TRBD1 agrees with 9 junctional bases. The nucleotides read TGTGCCACCTTGACAGGGGGTGATGGCTACACCTTC. It translates to CATLTGGDGYTF.